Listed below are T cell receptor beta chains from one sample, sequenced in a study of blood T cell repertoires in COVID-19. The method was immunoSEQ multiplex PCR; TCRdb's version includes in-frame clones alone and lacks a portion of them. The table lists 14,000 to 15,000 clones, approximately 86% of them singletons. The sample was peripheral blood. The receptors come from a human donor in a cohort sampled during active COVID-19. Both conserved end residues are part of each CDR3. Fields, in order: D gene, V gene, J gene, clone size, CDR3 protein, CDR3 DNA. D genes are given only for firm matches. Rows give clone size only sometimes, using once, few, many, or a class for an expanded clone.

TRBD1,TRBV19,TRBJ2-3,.,CATSDRVADTQYF,TGTGCCACGTCGGACAGGGTCGCAGATACGCAGTATTTT
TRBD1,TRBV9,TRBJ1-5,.,CASSQGAGDQPQHF,TGTGCCAGCAGCCAGGGGGCAGGAGATCAGCCCCAGCATTTT
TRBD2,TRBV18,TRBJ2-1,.,CASSPGLAGEQFF,TGTGCCAGCTCACCGGGACTAGCGGGTGAGCAGTTCTTC
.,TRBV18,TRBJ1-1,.,CASSPLGANTEAFF,TGTGCCAGCTCACCACTAGGGGCGAACACTGAAGCTTTCTTT
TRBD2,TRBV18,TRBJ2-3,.,CASSPLSGGGNTQYF,TGTGCCAGCTCACCTCTAAGCGGGGGTGGAAATACGCAGTATTTT
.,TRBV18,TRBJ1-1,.,CASSPPRDSGVREAFF,TGTGCCAGCTCACCACCGCGGGACTCGGGGGTTCGGGAAGCTTTCTTT
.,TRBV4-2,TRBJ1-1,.,CASSLWEFEAFF,TGTGCCAGCAGCCTCTGGGAGTTTGAAGCTTTCTTT
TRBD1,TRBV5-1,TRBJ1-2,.,CASSLGQGAGGYTF,TGCGCCAGCAGCTTGGGGCAGGGGGCAGGCGGCTACACCTTC
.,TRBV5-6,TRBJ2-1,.,CASSLGGAIGFF,TGTGCCAGCAGCTTAGGTGGGGCGATAGGGTTCTTC
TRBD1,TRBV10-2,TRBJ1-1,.,CASLRGLGTEAFF,TGCGCCAGCCTCAGGGGGCTCGGCACTGAAGCTTTCTTT
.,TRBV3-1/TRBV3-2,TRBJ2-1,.,CASSLAVSFYNEQFF,TGTGCCAGCAGCTTAGCGGTCAGTTTCTACAATGAGCAGTTCTTC
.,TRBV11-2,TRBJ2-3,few,CASSEQGHSSTDTQYF,TGTGCCAGCAGCGAACAGGGACACTCTAGCACAGATACGCAGTATTTT
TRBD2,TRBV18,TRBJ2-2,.,CASSPGGSLRTGELFF,TGTGCCAGCTCACCCGGGGGGTCCCTCCGGACCGGGGAGCTGTTTTTT
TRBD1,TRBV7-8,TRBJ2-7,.,CASSSYYRGYEQYF,TGTGCCAGCAGCTCGTACTACAGGGGCTACGAGCAGTACTTC
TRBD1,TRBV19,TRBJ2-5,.,CASNPTGGLQETQYF,TGTGCCAGTAATCCGACAGGGGGACTCCAAGAGACCCAGTACTTC
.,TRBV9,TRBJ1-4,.,CASSVGGGTYEKLFF,TGTGCCAGCAGCGTAGGTGGAGGGACGTATGAAAAACTGTTTTTT
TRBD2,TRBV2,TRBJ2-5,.,CASGGEETQYF,TGTGCCAGCGGGGGGGAAGAGACCCAGTACTTC
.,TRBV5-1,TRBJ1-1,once,CASSDPTQGNTEAFF,TGCGCCAGCAGCGACCCGACACAGGGGAACACTGAAGCTTTCTTT
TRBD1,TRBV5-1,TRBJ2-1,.,CASSLTGANEQFF,TGCGCCAGCAGCTTGACAGGGGCAAATGAGCAGTTCTTC
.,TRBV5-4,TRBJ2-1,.,CASSWIPATDEQFF,TGTGCCAGCAGCTGGATCCCCGCGACAGACGAGCAGTTCTTC
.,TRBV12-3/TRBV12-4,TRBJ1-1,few,CASSLVVLTEAFF,TGTGCCAGCAGTTTAGTTGTTCTCACTGAAGCTTTCTTT
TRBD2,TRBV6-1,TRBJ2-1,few,CASSEEDGGRSEQFF,TGTGCCAGCAGTGAAGAAGACGGGGGGAGGAGTGAGCAGTTCTTC
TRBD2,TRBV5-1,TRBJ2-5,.,CASSLAIGRGGQETQYF,TGCGCCAGCAGCTTGGCCATAGGGCGGGGGGGCCAAGAGACCCAGTACTTC
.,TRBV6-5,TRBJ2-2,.,CASINLRGTGELFF,TGTGCCAGCATAAACCTCAGGGGAACCGGGGAGCTGTTTTTT
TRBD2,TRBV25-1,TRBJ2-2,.,CASTPAGVTGELFF,TGTGCCAGCACTCCGGCGGGGGTAACCGGGGAGCTGTTTTTT
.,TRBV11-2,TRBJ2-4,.,CASGAVRGKNIQYF,TGTGCCAGCGGGGCGGTTAGGGGCAAAAACATTCAGTACTTC
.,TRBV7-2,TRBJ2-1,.,CASSLATGSYNEQFF,TGTGCCAGCAGCTTAGCGACGGGGTCCTACAATGAGCAGTTCTTC
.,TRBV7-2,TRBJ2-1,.,CASSLEVKRISYNEQFF,TGTGCCAGCAGCTTAGAGGTTAAGCGGATCTCCTACAATGAGCAGTTCTTC
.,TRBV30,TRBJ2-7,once,CAWSVLRDYEQYF,TGTGCCTGGAGTGTACTCAGGGACTACGAGCAGTACTTC
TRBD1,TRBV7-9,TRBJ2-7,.,CASSDRGHSYEQYF,TGTGCCAGCAGCGACAGGGGCCACTCCTACGAGCAGTACTTC
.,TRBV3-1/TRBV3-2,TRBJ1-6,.,CASSPRGYNSPLHF,TGTGCCAGCAGCCCGAGAGGGTATAATTCACCCCTCCACTTT
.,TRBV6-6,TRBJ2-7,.,CASGPYEQYF,TGTGCCAGCGGCCCCTACGAGCAGTACTTC
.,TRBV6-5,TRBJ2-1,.,CASKSREYNEQFF,TGTGCCAGCAAGTCTAGGGAGTACAATGAGCAGTTCTTC
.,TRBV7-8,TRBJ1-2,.,CASSHSEQGYGYTF,TGTGCCAGCAGCCACTCCGAGCAGGGGTATGGCTACACCTTC